The clone carrying this T cell receptor beta chain came up once. The entry originates in a study of blood T cell repertoires in COVID-19. V shed 5 bases, J shed 9 bases, and the junction held 8 bases outside the gene matches. The CDR3 contains 15 residues. Per the germline V gene, CDR1 is SGHTA and CDR2 is FQGNSA. Here immunoSEQ multiplex PCR was the method, and the copy in TCRdb shows in-frame clones only, minus some. The top ten hold about 4.4% of the sample, which has roughly 69,000 clones, 85% to 90% seen once. The gene calls are TRBV7-2 and TRBJ2-1; TRBD2 agrees at 12 bases. The TCR sequence derives from a man aged 50-60 years with active COVID-19. Material: peripheral blood. In DNA form, the CDR3 reads TGTGCCAGCAGCACCTGGACTAGCGGGGTATCTGAGCAGTTCTTC. Its protein is CASSTWTSGVSEQFF. Supplemented by reference TRBV7-2 and TRBJ2-1, the full variable domain reads GAGVSQSPSNKVTEKGKDVELRCDPISGHTALYWYRQSLGQGLEFLIYFQGNSAPDKSGLPSDRFSAERTGGSVSTLTIQRTQQEDSAVYLCASSTWTSGVSEQFFGPGTRLTVL.